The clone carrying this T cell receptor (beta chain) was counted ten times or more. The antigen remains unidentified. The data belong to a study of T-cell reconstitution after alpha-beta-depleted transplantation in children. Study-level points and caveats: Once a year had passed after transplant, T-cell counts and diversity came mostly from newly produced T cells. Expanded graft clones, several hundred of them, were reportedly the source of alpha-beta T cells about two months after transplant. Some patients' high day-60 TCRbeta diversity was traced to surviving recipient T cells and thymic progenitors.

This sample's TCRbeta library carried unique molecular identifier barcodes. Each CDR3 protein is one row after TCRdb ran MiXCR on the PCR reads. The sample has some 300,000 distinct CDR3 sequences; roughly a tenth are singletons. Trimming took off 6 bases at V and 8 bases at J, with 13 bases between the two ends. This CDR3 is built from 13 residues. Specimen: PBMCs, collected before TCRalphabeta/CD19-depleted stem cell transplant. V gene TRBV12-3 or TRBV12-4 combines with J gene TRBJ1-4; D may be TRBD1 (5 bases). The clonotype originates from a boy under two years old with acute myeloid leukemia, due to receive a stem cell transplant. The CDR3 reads CASRKGIAEKLFF. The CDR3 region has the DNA TGTGCCAGCAGAAAGGGGATCGCCGAAAAACTGTTTTTT.